The clone carrying this T cell receptor (beta chain) was seen at least ten times. Its matching antigen is unknown. V shed 0 bases, J shed 5 bases, and the junction held 7 bases outside the gene matches. The CDR3 loop spans 15 amino acids. Germline lookup yields CDR1 SGDLS and CDR2 YYNGEE. The source of the sample is a study of response to subunit inactivated influenza vaccine. Via MiXCR, TCRdb re-called the RT-PCR reads, giving one row per CDR3 protein. There are approximately 530,000 distinct CDR3 sequences in the sample; over 10% occur only once, and under 15% lies in the top ten. Findings and limits, study-wide: Authors suggested each seasonal influenza vaccination recruits few new T cells.

The gene calls are TRBV9 and TRBJ2-7, with 8 bases that match TRBD1. The sequenced sample was PBMCs from blood, obtained more than 35 days after vaccination. This TCR came from a man over 45 who received an inactivated influenza vaccine. The CDR3 spells CASSVGPGGADEQYF. The DNA of the CDR3 is TGTGCCAGCAGCGTAGGGCCAGGGGGCGCCGACGAGCAGTACTTC. Looking up the rest from reference TRBV9 and TRBJ2-7 gives the full variable domain: DSGVTQTPKHLITATGQRVTLRCSPRSGDLSVYWYQQSLDQGLQFLIQYYNGEERAKGNILERFSAQQFPDLHSELNLSSLELGDSALYFCASSVGPGGADEQYFGPGTRLTVT.